This T cell receptor (beta chain) was recovered during a study of CD8+ T cells in alopecia areata (dated by TCRdb to 2017 to 2018). Regarding the study in general: Treated patients were enrolled in an open-label pilot trial of oral tofacitinib, 5 to 10 mg twice daily, for moderate-to-severe alopecia areata. The study used high-throughput TCRbeta sequencing to examine T cell clonal expansion in alopecia areata, in both the C3H/HeJ mouse model and human patients. Human TCRbeta sequencing covered scalp tissue and sorted CD4+ and CD8+ peripheral blood T cells from patchy and totalis/universalis alopecia areata patients and healthy controls. TCRbeta CDR3 regions were amplified by immunoSEQ multiplex PCR using 35 Vbeta forward and 13 Jbeta reverse primers. RNA was obtained with the PAXgene miRNA kit for fixed scalp, the miRNeasy kit for PBMCs, and the RNeasy kit for mouse skin. Tofacitinib was given for 6 to 18 months, followed by 6 months of follow-up off drug to assess delayed response and recurrence. Tofacitinib-treated patients had biopsies at baseline and at 4 and 24 weeks of treatment, with a later scalp biopsy in several patients. Scalp clonality was compared among normal scalp (n=4), patchy alopecia areata scalp (n=8), and alopecia totalis/universalis scalp (n=8). Disease severity in treated patients was measured with the SALT score, which quantifies the percentage of affected scalp surface area. Points the paper makes about the study in general: Tofacitinib significantly lowered scalp clonality and the number of expanded CD8+ clones among the top 100 scalp clones. During tofacitinib treatment, many expanded lesional clones remained in scalp and blood, and this persistence may partly explain relapse after treatment is stopped. Because the treated cohort was small and had only one nonresponder, larger studies are needed to examine links between baseline CD8+ expansion and response. TCR sequences shared between patients were less clear than in mice, possibly partly because of HLA diversity in the patient population. Lesional scalp, especially in alopecia totalis/universalis, showed higher clonality and more expanded CD8+ clones than normal scalp, suggesting antigenic drive. Unlike mouse skin, where gammadelta T cells dominate, normal human skin contains resident alphabeta T cells that get sequenced too, which complicates analysis of the scalp TCR repertoire.

To prepare the library, the immunoSEQ multiplex PCR assay was applied. To provide template for TCR sequencing, every sample had RNA extracted and reverse transcribed into cDNA. SuperScript III was used to make first-strand cDNA, primed with a 2:1 mix of oligo-dT and random hexamers. A synthetic immune receptor repertoire was used to assess amplification bias, and residual bias was removed computationally. The paper's data handling went like this. Raw reads were preprocessed to remove errors, and CDR3 was defined by IMGT conventions from the conserved cysteine to phenylalanine. Clonality was computed by normalizing Shannon entropy by log2 of the number of productive unique TCRs and subtracting the result from 1. Whether scalp clones were CD4 or CD8 was inferred by matching scalp TCRbeta sequences against CD4 and CD8 repertoires sorted from blood. TCRdb re-hosts the immuneACCESS table, in-frame sequences only. Its copies lack some clones; in the studies checked, an unresolved V gene accounts for under half of them, and the cause for the rest is not known. The DNA was the basis for D and trimming; V, J and clone size are from that table. The sample yields some 150,000 clones; roughly 52% were counted once. More than 15% of the sample is held by the ten biggest clonotypes.

The sample's time point label is to be understood as: less than five weeks on oral tofacitinib. The treatment or condition label, as the study defines it: oral pan-JAK inhibitor, 5-10 mg twice daily. Peripheral blood and lesional scalp punch biopsies were obtained from patients with alopecia areata. After PBMCs were isolated by density centrifugation and stained for CD3, CD4 and CD8, a FACSAria was used to sort CD4+ and CD8+ T cells. This clone was found a few times. Its specific antigen is unknown. One base away there is no much larger clone; base qualities are not given. CDR1 is given as MNHEY and CDR2 as SVGAGI, both from the germline V gene. V is shortened by 4 bases, J by 5 bases, and the region joining them spans 15 bases. The CDR3 runs 15 residues from the cysteine to the phenylalanine. Of all the DNA, just the CDR3 is kept, 45 bases in frame from base 1.

The starting material was CD8+ T cells sorted from blood, obtained at week 4, from a patient treated with tofacitinib. The chain is encoded by TRBV6-5 joined to TRBJ2-4, with the D assignment possibly TRBD1 or TRBD2, given 6 matching bases for each. This receptor was taken from a human donor with alopecia areata. The CDR3 region: CASSSDRWEENIQYF. The DNA sequence is as follows: TGTGCCAGCAGTTCCGACAGGTGGGAGGAAAACATTCAGTACTTC.